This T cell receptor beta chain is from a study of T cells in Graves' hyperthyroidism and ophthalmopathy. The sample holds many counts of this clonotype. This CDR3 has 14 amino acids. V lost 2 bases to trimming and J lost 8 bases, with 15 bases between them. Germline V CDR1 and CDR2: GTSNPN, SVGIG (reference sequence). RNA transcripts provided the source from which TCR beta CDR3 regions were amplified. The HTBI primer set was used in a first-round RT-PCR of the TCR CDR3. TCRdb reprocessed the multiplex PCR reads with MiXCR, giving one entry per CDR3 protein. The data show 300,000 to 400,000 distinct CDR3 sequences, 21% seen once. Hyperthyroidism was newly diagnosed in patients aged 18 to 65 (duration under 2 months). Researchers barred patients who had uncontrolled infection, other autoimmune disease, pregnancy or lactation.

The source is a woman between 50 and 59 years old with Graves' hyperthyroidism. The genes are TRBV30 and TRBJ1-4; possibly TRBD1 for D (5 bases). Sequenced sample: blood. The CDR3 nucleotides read TGTGCCTGGAGTACAGGCCTAGGGGCGGAAAAACTGTTTTTT. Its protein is CAWSTGLGAEKLFF. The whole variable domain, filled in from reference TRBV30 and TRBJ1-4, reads SQTIHQWPATLVQPVGSPLSLECTVEGTSNPNLYWYRQAAGRGLQLLFYSVGIGQISSEVPQNLSASRPQDRQFILSSKKLLLSDSGFYLCAWSTGLGAEKLFFGSGTQLSVL.